The 17 T cell receptor beta chains reported below all come from one sample, sequenced in a study of T cells in Graves' hyperthyroidism and ophthalmopathy. Template material for amplifying TCR beta CDR3 regions consisted of RNA transcripts. HTBI primers were employed in a first-round RT-PCR of the TCR CDR3. One entry per CDR3 protein results from TCRdb running MiXCR on the multiplex PCR reads. Of a few hundred thousand distinct CDR3 sequences in the sample, 46% were seen once. Sequenced input: peripheral blood or thyroid tissue (not recorded which). The receptors derive from a woman in her late teens or twenties with Graves' hyperthyroidism.

The genes are TRBV7-2 and TRBJ2-7; 8 bases are shared with TRBD2. The junction had 6 bases not matched to a gene; V was cut back by 2 bases and J by 3 bases. The CDR3 consists of 15 residues. Germline V gene sequence: CDR1 SGHTA, CDR2 FQGNSA. The CDR3 reads CASSLKGTSGYEQYF. Here the CDR3 DNA reads TGTGCCAGCAGCTTAAAAGGAACTAGCGGCTACGAGCAGTACTTC.

This clonotype was recorded many times. This chain connects TRBV11-1 to TRBJ1-3; the D gene is possibly TRBD1 (5 bases). Germline V gene sequence: CDR1 SGHAT, CDR2 FQDESV (reference sequence). This CDR3 comprises 17 residues. With 1 base removed from V and 1 base from J, the gap between germline ends came to 14 bases. The CDR3 is CASSLVPVGESGNTIYF. The DNA for the CDR3 is TGTGCCAGCAGCTTAGTCCCCGTGGGGGAGTCTGGAAACACCATATATTTT.

The chain uses TRBV24-1 and TRBJ2-7; 10 bases fit TRBD1. V was pared by 3 bases and J by 0 bases, with 7 bases of the junction left unmatched. The CDR3 consists of 17 residues. Germline V gene lookup returns CDR1 KGHDR and CDR2 SFDVKD. The CDR3 sequence is CATSDETGGLSSYEQYF. CDR3 DNA: TGTGCCACCAGTGATGAGACAGGGGGCCTTAGCTCCTACGAGCAGTACTTC.

In its sample, this clonotype was seen many times. The V and J genes are TRBV19 and TRBJ2-5; 7 nucleotides align to TRBD1. The CDR3 has 13 residues. The trim removed 6 bases at V and 5 bases at J, leaving 6 bases unmatched. Per the germline V gene, CDR1 is LNHDA and CDR2 is SQIVND (reference sequence). The CDR3 nucleotides read TGTGCCAGTAGCTCACAGGGGCGGGAGACCCAGTACTTC. The encoded protein is CASSSQGRETQYF.

This clonotype showed up many times. This chain connects TRBV7-9 to TRBJ1-2; tentative D call: TRBD1 (5 bases). V was pared by 0 bases and J by 11 bases, with 37 bases between. Germline-derived CDR1 and CDR2 are SEHNR and FQNEAQ (reference sequence). The CDR3 covers 21 residues. Written as DNA, the CDR3 is TGTGCCAGCAGCTTAGCTTCCGACGCGCGGGGACTAACTCTTCCCGGTGGAAGTTACACCTTC. Amino acids: CASSLASDARGLTLPGGSYTF.

The chain recombines TRBV7-9 with TRBJ2-6, with D possibly matching TRBD1 (5 bases). CDR3 size: 15 residues. Germline lookup yields CDR1 SEHNR and CDR2 FQNEAQ (reference sequence). V lost 5 bases to trimming and J lost 3 bases, with 11 bases between them. CDR3 amino acids: CASSRGHDGANVLTF. CDR3 DNA sequence: TGTGCCAGCAGCCGTGGACATGATGGGGCCAACGTCCTGACTTTC.

Comments on this clonotype: Lacking the conserved final phenylalanine or tryptophan, this CDR3 likely reflects a read error. No DNA is shown, since the ends of the CDR3 on it are uncertain; the CDR3 is the one TCRdb lists. This sequence joins TRBV10-3 and TRBJ1-1. Looked up from germline, CDR1 is ENHRY and CDR2 is SYGVKD. The CDR3 is 10 residues long, ends included. CDR3 amino acids: CAISVGRSFS.

This sequence joins TRBV7-2 and TRBJ1-1, with 10 bases that match TRBD1. J was trimmed by 11 bases and V by 4 bases; bases with no gene match: 4. CDR1 SGHTA and CDR2 FQGNSA come from the germline V gene. The length of the CDR3 is 12 residues. Written as DNA, the CDR3 is TGTGCCAGCAGCTCGGGACAGGGGCTTGCTTTCTTT. As protein: CASSSGQGLAFF.

The chain employs TRBV29-1 and TRBJ1-1, with a possible D match to TRBD1 (5 bases). CDR3 length: 12 residues. V lost 8 bases, J lost 2 bases, and 12 bases lay in between. Germline V CDR1 and CDR2: SQVTM, ANQGSEA. CDR3 sequence reads: CSLRGTNTEAFF. CDR3 DNA: TGCAGCTTGAGGGGCACCAACACTGAAGCTTTCTTT.

This clonotype was counted at least ten times. DNA for the CDR3: TGTGCCAGCAGTGAGGATCAGATGTACCAAGAGACCCAGTACTTC. Protein: CASSEDQMYQETQYF. V and J are TRBV6-1 and TRBJ2-5, with D uncertain. The CDR3 length is 15 residues. The germline V gene encodes CDR1 MNHNS and CDR2 SASEGT. Trimming left V 3 bases short and J 0 bases short, with 11 bases between.

A note on this clonotype: A read error may produce the germline difference seen at one junction end. The J gene is TRBJ2-5, the V gene TRBV7-7; either TRBD1 or TRBD2 may supply D (5 bases each). Germline V gives CDR1 SSHAT, CDR2 FNYEAQ (reference sequence). The CDR3 loop spans 17 amino acids. The CDR3 sequence is CASSLEAGTAWGGTQYF. Written as DNA, the CDR3 is TGTGCTAGCAGCTTAGAGGCAGGGACGGCTTGGGGTGGGACCCAGTACTTC.

This chain uses TRBV11-1 with TRBJ2-5, with 9 bases that match TRBD1. The junction had 12 bases not matched to a gene; V was cut back by 8 bases and J by 11 bases. This CDR3 region has 13 residues. Germline V lookup: CDR1 SGHAT, CDR2 FQDESV (reference sequence). The CDR3 loop reads CASPGTGYNEQYF. In DNA, the CDR3 is TGTGCCAGCCCGGGGACAGGGTACAATGAGCAGTACTTC.

The DNA for the CDR3 is TGCGCCAGCAGCTTGGATCTAGCGGGAGGGCGTGAGCAGTTCTTC. This codes for CASSLDLAGGREQFF. V is TRBV5-1 and J is TRBJ2-5; 12 nucleotides align to TRBD2. Matching the DNA end better, TRBJ2-1 makes the J call doubtful. From germline, CDR1 is SGHRS and CDR2 YFSETQ. This CDR3 region has 15 residues.

The chain combines TRBV14 with TRBJ1-2; 9 bases are shared with TRBD1. CDR3 size: 17 residues. The germline CDR1 and CDR2 sequences are SGHDN and FVKESK. Trimming took 4 bases from V and 1 from J; bases not matched to a gene: 10. The CDR3 DNA reads as TGTGCCAGCAGCCCTGAGGACAGGGGAGGTAGTAACTATGGCTACACCTTC. Amino acids: CASSPEDRGGSNYGYTF.

V usage is TRBV12-3 or TRBV12-4 and J usage is TRBJ2-7; 15 bases match TRBD2. The J call is doubtful: the DNA matches TRBJ2-5 better. The CDR3 length is 15 residues. In DNA form, the CDR3 reads TGTGCCAGCAGTTCCGGGACTAGCGGGAGGCAGACCCAGTACTTC. Translated, it gives CASSSGTSGRQTQYF.

This clonotype was counted at least ten times. In nucleotides, the CDR3 is TGTGCCAGCAGGCCCGTCGGCGGTTACGAGCAGTACTTC. It is translated as CASRPVGGYEQYF. The genes are TRBV6-6 and TRBJ2-7; D uncertain. CDR1 and CDR2 (germline): MNHNY, SVGAGI (reference sequence). CDR3 length equals 13 residues. The V and J ends lost 6 bases and 4 bases respectively, with 13 bases between them.

The rearrangement uses TRBV15 and TRBJ2-5; 7 bases map to TRBD1. Per the germline V gene, CDR1 is LNHNV and CDR2 is YYDKDF (reference sequence). The CDR3 has 15 amino acids. The J segment lost 5 bases and the V segment lost 5 bases, leaving 11 bases of the junction unmatched. The CDR3 region is CATSGRDRARETQYF. CDR3 nucleotides: TGTGCCACCAGCGGACGTGACAGGGCTCGGGAGACCCAGTACTTC.